The following is a TCR beta chain sequence with its context. This sample was included in a study of cytomegalovirus exposure and HLA in healthy donors. Primers for the PCR totalled 60 Vbeta and 13 Jbeta. The method was immunoSEQ multiplex PCR; TCRdb's version includes in-frame clones alone and lacks a portion of them. The table has around 210,000 clones, roughly 84% seen once; the top ten hold around 0.23%. Trimming removed 0 bases from V and 4 bases from J; junction bases left unmatched: 6. This CDR3 spans 17 amino acids. Per germline, CDR1 LNHDA and CDR2 SQIVND (reference sequence). The sample consisted of PBMCs. The chain has TRBV19 and TRBJ2-3; 11 bases agree with TRBD1. This TCR came from a girl aged 2-15 years in good health and CMV-seronegative. Here the CDR3 reads CASSIDLGQGAADTQYF. DNA of the CDR3: TGTGCCAGTAGTATAGATCTTGGACAGGGGGCCGCAGATACGCAGTATTTT.